This T cell receptor (beta chain) was sequenced in a study of T cell responses to AZD1222 COVID-19 vaccine (dated by TCRdb to the early 2020s). Regarding the study in general: AZD1222 recipients given second doses at about 4 weeks or at about 12 weeks were pooled, since spike-specific TCR depth and breadth were not found to differ between the two schedules. A total of approximately 230 trial participants underwent TCR sequencing, of whom around 200 received two doses of AZD1222 and 26 received two doses of the MenACWY control vaccine. Enrollment into the trials was organized by age into subgroups of 18-55, 56-69 and 70-plus years, and those subgroups contained about 150, 27 and 61 TCR-sequenced participants, respectively. On the study overall, not on this receptor specifically: The whole spike protein was spanned by vaccine-associated CD4 TCRs, and dominant responses were seen in regions 160-218 and 743-854. Conclusions about previously exposed vaccinees are limited because only six or seven AZD1222 recipients were SARS-CoV-2 seropositive at baseline. A significant rise in spike-specific TCR breadth and depth was observed after two AZD1222 doses relative to day 0 and relative to MenACWY recipients. In the small 56-69-year group, the increase in depth fell short of significance, most likely because of low power. Most participants were white British and females outnumbered males, and the authors suggested that clonal diversity may have been underestimated. Nearly half of unique spike-specific TCRs reportedly recognized epitopes outside regions mutated in the B.1.351 and B.1.1.7 variants. No day 14 peak-response samples were available, so repertoires were characterized only after the peak T cell response.

In regard to this clone: Its antigen specificity is not known. No quality values exist for individual bases; no much larger clone is one base distant.

The CDR3 regions of human TCRbeta chains were subjected to immunosequencing. The study's processing was this. TCRs in the repertoires were compared against a reference library of SARS-CoV-2-specific TCRs that had been generated with the MIRA antigen-specificity platform. Breadth was defined as the fraction of unique TCRs that were SARS-CoV-2-associated, and depth was defined as the fraction of total T cells that were SARS-CoV-2-associated. Using the MIRA data, every spike-specific TCR was mapped to the spike region that the TCR reacted to and assigned to either a CD4 or a CD8 class. Log10-transformed breadth and depth values were compared by one-way ANOVA with Sidak's multiple comparisons tests. TCRdb holds this immuneACCESS table with in-frame rearrangements only. Some clones are missing; in checked studies, unresolved V genes explain under half, and the rest has no known cause. V and J calls plus clone size are reproduced from that table; the DNA served to infer D and trimming. The sample table records 110,000 to 150,000 clones; approximately 83% of these occur just once. The ten largest account for less than 9.5% of the sample.

This sample's time point label indicates: baseline before first vaccination. Samples from vaccinated people were obtained from the UK trials COV001 and COV002, which included a single-blind randomized controlled phase 2/3 trial of AZD1222 (ChAdOx1 nCoV-19) in healthy adults. Trial participant PBMC samples were collected at day 0 and day 28 after the second dose for TCRbeta chain sequencing. Measured from the cysteine to the phenylalanine, the CDR3 is 14 residues long. The entry retains the CDR3 DNA only, 42 bases that are in frame from base 1. The germline V gene yields MDHEN for CDR1 and SYDVKM for CDR2. Trimming takes 6 bases off V and 4 bases off J; junction bases not matched to a gene: 8.

Sequenced here: peripheral blood, sampled on day 0 of AZD1222 vaccination. The V and J segments used are TRBV28 and TRBJ1-2; the central 7 bases match TRBD1. The sequence was obtained from an adult in good health. At the DNA level, the sequence is TGTGCCAGCAGCCTTATACAGGGGCCCTATGGCTACACCTTC. Translated, it gives CASSLIQGPYGYTF.